Below, 26 T cell receptor beta chains from the same sample are listed, as sequenced in a study of T cell responses to AZD1222 COVID-19 vaccine. The repertoire was sequenced with immunoSEQ multiplex PCR; TCRdb's copy has only in-frame clones and lacks some. The sample consists of 110,000 or so clones, around 88% of them appearing once. This specimen consisted of peripheral blood, obtained 28 days after the second AZD1222 dose. These receptors were collected from an adult who received the AZD1222 COVID-19 vaccine.

The chain has TRBV7-8 and TRBJ1-4; D gene ambiguous. There are 12 residues in the CDR3. V was trimmed by 1 base and J by 8 bases, leaving 5 bases between them. Germline V CDR1 and CDR2: SGHVS, FQNEAQ. CDR3: CASSLGEEKLFF. The CDR3 nucleotides are TGTGCCAGCAGCTTAGGCGAGGAAAAACTGTTTTTT.

This chain's CDR3 is CASSESERGEQYF. Here the CDR3 DNA reads TGCGCCAGCAGTGAGTCGGAGCGGGGCGAGCAGTACTTC. The gene calls are TRBV10-2 and TRBJ2-7; 7 bases are a match to TRBD2. Trimming took 0 bases from V and 6 from J; bases not matched to a gene: 2. The CDR3 sequence is 13 residues long. CDR1 and CDR2 from the germline V gene are WSHSY and SAAADI.

V is TRBV10-3 and J is TRBJ2-2, with D possibly being TRBD1 (5 bases). Germline V lookup: CDR1 ENHRY, CDR2 SYGVKD. The CDR3 length is 14 residues. V was cut by 4 bases and J by 0 bases, with 6 bases left in between. In DNA, the CDR3 is TGTGCCATCAGTGGGACACCGAACACCGGGGAGCTGTTTTTT. Translating gives CAISGTPNTGELFF.

V usage is TRBV7-9 and J usage is TRBJ2-2; 9 bases are shared with TRBD1. This CDR3 comprises 17 residues. Germline V gene data show CDR1 as SEHNR and CDR2 as FQNEAQ (reference sequence). After removal of 5 bases from V and 2 bases from J, the junction contained 9 bases not matched to a gene. The CDR3 spells CASSPPPGQGNTGELFF. The CDR3, as DNA: TGTGCCAGCAGCCCCCCCCCGGGACAGGGTAACACCGGGGAGCTGTTTTTT.

V is TRBV7-3 and J is TRBJ2-6; D may be TRBD2 (5 bases). V lost 2 bases to trimming and J lost 0 bases, with 5 bases between them. The CDR3 runs 15 residues. Germline lookup yields CDR1 SGHTA and CDR2 FQGTGA. Written as DNA, the CDR3 is TGTGCCAGCAGCTTAGAGGGCTCTGGGGCCAACGTCCTGACTTTC. Residues: CASSLEGSGANVLTF. The full variable domain, its missing parts supplied by reference TRBV7-3 and TRBJ2-6, is GAGVSQTPSNKVTEKGKYVELRCDPISGHTALYWYRQSLGQGPEFLIYFQGTGAADDSGLPNDRFFAVRPEGSVSTLKIQRTERGDSAVYLCASSLEGSGANVLTFGAGSRLTVL.

This clone occurred once. This sequence joins TRBV20-1 and TRBJ2-3, with TRBD2 matching 12 bases. The CDR3 covers 17 residues. CDR1 and CDR2 (germline): DFQATT, SNEGSKA (reference sequence). V lost 3 bases and J lost 1; bases outside the gene matches: 8. CDR3: CSASGLAGPRGTDTQYF. The DNA for the CDR3 is TGCAGTGCTAGTGGACTAGCGGGGCCCCGGGGCACAGATACGCAGTATTTT.

The chain links TRBV6-1 to TRBJ2-7; D is unresolved. Germline V gives CDR1 MNHNS, CDR2 SASEGT. CDR3 size: 13 residues. V lost 6 bases and J 5 bases, leaving 14 bases between the germline ends. In DNA, the CDR3 is TGTGCCAGCAGCCCCGGACCTTTAGACGAGCAGTACTTC. It translates to CASSPGPLDEQYF.

This clone was seen a single time. The chain has TRBV10-2 and TRBJ2-1; 7 bases agree with TRBD2. Trimming took 4 bases from V and 6 from J; bases not matched to a gene: 6. Germline V gives CDR1 WSHSY, CDR2 SAAADI. The length of the CDR3 is 14 residues. CDR3 amino acids: CASSVAGDRNEQFF. The DNA for the CDR3 is TGCGCCAGCAGTGTGGCGGGGGATCGCAATGAGCAGTTCTTC.

CDR3 nucleotide sequence: TGTGCCAGCAGTTACTCGGCGGCTGGAGGGGGAAACACCATATATTTT. This codes for CASSYSAAGGGNTIYF. This chain connects TRBV6-5 to TRBJ1-3; the D is unclear. Per the germline V gene, CDR1 is MNHEY and CDR2 is SVGAGI. V lost 0 bases and J 4 bases, leaving 13 bases between the germline ends. The CDR3 totals 16 residues.

The gene calls are TRBV10-3 and TRBJ1-2; D not resolved. The CDR3 loop spans 12 amino acids. Trimming took off 0 bases at V and 8 bases at J, with 7 bases between the two ends. Looked up from germline, CDR1 is ENHRY and CDR2 is SYGVKD. The CDR3 here is CAISESVGGYTF. CDR3 nucleotide sequence: TGTGCCATCAGTGAGTCCGTGGGGGGCTACACCTTC.

The genes are TRBV7-2 and TRBJ2-2; the match to TRBD2 covers 10 bases. CDR3 length: 17 amino acids. J gave up 5 bases and V 3 bases, and 9 bases lay outside the gene matches. Germline CDR1 is SGHTA and CDR2 is FQGNSA. The CDR3 spells CASSFSSGGLGTGELFF. DNA of the CDR3: TGTGCCAGCAGCTTCAGTAGCGGGGGGTTGGGAACCGGGGAGCTGTTTTTT.

V gene TRBV6-6 combines with J gene TRBJ1-2, with D unclear. The germline V gene has CDR1 MNHNY and CDR2 SVGAGI (reference sequence). The CDR3 totals 14 residues. V lost 8 bases, J lost 2 bases, and 15 bases lay in between. The DNA of the CDR3 is TGTGCCAGCGGTGCGGGGTCAACAAACTATGGCTACACCTTC. It is translated as CASGAGSTNYGYTF.

The CDR3 loop reads CASSQDSAGGQFF. Here the CDR3 DNA reads TGCGCCAGCAGCCAAGATTCAGCGGGGGGCCAGTTCTTC. The chain employs TRBV4-1 and TRBJ2-1; 9 bases fit TRBD2. The CDR3 has 13 amino acids. Germline CDR1 and CDR2: MGHRA and YSYEKL. Trimming cost V 0 bases and J 13 bases; bases outside gene matches: 4.

This chain links TRBV24-1 with TRBJ2-5; 12 nucleotides line up with TRBD2. The CDR3 is 15 residues long. CDR1 is KGHDR, CDR2 SFDVKD, per germline. J lost 4 bases, V lost 4 bases, and 3 bases had no gene match. The CDR3 loop reads CATSDPTSGGETQYF. CDR3 nucleotides: TGTGCCACCAGTGACCCGACTAGCGGGGGAGAGACCCAGTACTTC.

This rearrangement joins TRBV5-4 to TRBJ2-7; 9 nucleotides agree with TRBD1. In germline, CDR1 is SGHNT, CDR2 YYREEE (reference sequence). The junction had 7 bases not matched to a gene; V was cut back by 4 bases and J by 11 bases. The CDR3 loop spans 12 amino acids. CDR3 protein: CASSLGDRVEYF. CDR3 bases: TGTGCCAGCAGCCTGGGGGACAGGGTGGAGTACTTC.

The V gene is TRBV6-5, the J gene TRBJ1-5; D gene uncertain. V was clipped by 6 bases and J by 4 bases, with 10 bases between them. Germline values: CDR1 MNHEY, CDR2 SVGAGI. The CDR3 sequence is 13 residues long. CDR3 loop: CASSLVGNQPQHF. In DNA form, the CDR3 reads TGTGCCAGCAGCCTGGTGGGGAATCAGCCCCAGCATTTT.

This clone appeared once. The chain is built from TRBV7-2 and TRBJ1-1; possible D gene TRBD1, 6 bases. CDR3 length equals 14 residues. V lost 5 bases and J 3 bases, leaving 13 bases between the germline ends. Germline V gives CDR1 SGHTA, CDR2 FQGNSA. The CDR3 nucleotides are TGTGCCAGCAGCCCACAGGGAGAAGACACTGAAGCTTTCTTT. Translation: CASSPQGEDTEAFF.

The rearrangement joins TRBV18 to TRBJ1-2, with 12 bases matching TRBD1. The V gene's germline CDR1 is KGHSH and CDR2 LQKENI. V shed 4 bases, J shed 4 bases, and the junction held 4 bases outside the gene matches. The CDR3 extends over 15 amino acids. The CDR3 protein is CASSLGTGGSYGYTF. The CDR3 DNA reads as TGTGCCAGCTCACTAGGGACAGGGGGCTCCTATGGCTACACCTTC.

The chain joins TRBV6-5 to TRBJ2-7; D is uncertain. Trimming stripped 2 bases from V and 5 bases from J, with 16 bases between. The CDR3 covers 15 residues. CDR1 and CDR2 from the germline V gene are MNHEY and SVGAGI. Here the CDR3 DNA reads TGTGCCAGCAGTTACGGAACCCCTCTCCCCCACGAGCAGTACTTC. It codes for CASSYGTPLPHEQYF.

V gene TRBV5-1 combines with J gene TRBJ1-2; D possibly corresponds to TRBD1 (5 bases). CDR1 and CDR2 (germline): SGHRS, YFSETQ. The CDR3 is made up of 15 amino acids. V was pared by 0 bases and J by 3 bases, with 12 bases between. CDR3 in amino acids: CASSLEGAPDYGYTF. CDR3 nucleotides: TGCGCCAGCAGCTTGGAAGGGGCGCCGGACTATGGCTACACCTTC.

This clone was detected a few times. J is TRBJ2-7 and V is TRBV7-9, with D unresolved. Germline CDR1 and CDR2: SEHNR and FQNEAQ (reference sequence). V was pared by 5 bases and J by 3 bases, with 17 bases between. The CDR3 covers 15 residues. Here the CDR3 reads CASSTSDVNGYEQYF. The CDR3, as DNA: TGTGCCAGCAGCACATCGGACGTCAATGGCTACGAGCAGTACTTC.

The rearrangement joins TRBV6-6 to TRBJ1-2, with 7 bases identical to TRBD1. With 7 bases clipped from V and 2 bases from J, the junction kept 7 bases outside the gene matches. The CDR3 spans 14 residues. Germline V gives CDR1 MNHNY, CDR2 SVGAGI (reference sequence). The CDR3 nucleotides are TGTGCCAGCACCCAAGTACAGGGGAACTATGGCTACACCTTC. Residues: CASTQVQGNYGYTF.

The chain combines TRBV20-1 with TRBJ1-1; D is uncertain. Trimming removed 3 bases from V and 6 bases from J, with 8 bases in between. The CDR3 loop spans 11 amino acids. Germline CDR1 is DFQATT and CDR2 is SNEGSKA (reference sequence). The DNA for the CDR3 is TGCAGTGCTAGCACAAGGGCTGAAGCTTTCTTT. Protein sequence: CSASTRAEAFF.

This clone was found once. V and J are TRBV3-1 (or the pseudogene TRBV3-2) and TRBJ2-2, with D unresolved. V lost 0 bases and J lost 3, with 8 bases in between. Germline loops: CDR1 LGHDT, CDR2 YNNKEL (reference sequence). The CDR3 has 15 amino acids. The DNA of the CDR3 is TGTGCCAGCAGCCAAGAATATCTCGACACCGGGGAGCTGTTTTTT. It specifies CASSQEYLDTGELFF.

The genes are TRBV7-2 and TRBJ2-3; D perhaps matches TRBD2 (6 bases). The CDR3 covers 15 residues. Germline CDR1 reads SGHTA; CDR2 reads FQGNSA. With 2 bases removed from V and 3 bases from J, the gap between germline ends came to 12 bases. The CDR3 DNA is TGTGCCAGCAGCTTACATGGGCTAGCGACAGATACGCAGTATTTT. Amino acids: CASSLHGLATDTQYF.

This CDR3 is CSAPRGTEAFF. In nucleotides, the CDR3 is TGCAGTGCTCCCAGGGGTACTGAAGCTTTCTTT. J is TRBJ1-1 and V is TRBV20-1, with a weak D call TRBD1 (6 bases). Looked up from germline, CDR1 is DFQATT and CDR2 is SNEGSKA (reference sequence). The length of the CDR3 is 11 residues. Trimming took 5 bases from V and 5 from J, leaving 9 bases between them.